The text below deals with one T cell receptor beta chain. Antigen unknown. Germline CDR1 reads MDHEN; CDR2 reads SYDVKM. Trimming removed 8 bases from V and 9 bases from J; junction bases left unmatched: 6. CDR3 length: 11 residues. Primers: 60 Vbeta forward and 13 Jbeta reverse. Libraries were prepared by immunoSEQ multiplex PCR; TCRdb keeps only in-frame clonotypes and omits some of them. The sample has about 130,000 clones, 74% seen once. This record comes from a study of cytomegalovirus exposure and HLA in healthy donors. Notes on the study in general: Whilst most TCR sequences proved rare, a subset of public TCRs occurred across many donors. Reportedly, TCR beta sequences accurately predicted HLA-A and HLA-B alleles in most subjects. Researchers left out some V segments, among them TRBV6-2 and TRBV6-3, as indistinguishable. Common viral pathogens were later found to be apparently linked to several of the most significant clusters.

Input material: PBMCs. The sequence was obtained from a man aged 40-55 years in good health and CMV-seropositive. The chain couples TRBV28 to TRBJ2-7, with 8 bases identical to TRBD2. The chain's CDR3 is CASALAGGQYF. Here the CDR3 DNA reads TGTGCCAGCGCCCTGGCGGGGGGGCAGTACTTC.